These 21 T cell receptor beta chains came from one sample sequenced in a study of blood T cell repertoires in COVID-19 (dated by TCRdb to 2018 to 2021). Library method: the immunoSEQ multiplex PCR assay. As stored in TCRdb, this immuneACCESS dataset retains in-frame rearrangements with V and J assigned. A fraction of the clones does not appear; measured against another copy, unresolved V genes explain less than half of the discrepancy, and the remainder lacks a known reason. Within this sample are roughly 230,000 clones, with approximately 83% of them counted one time only. The ten most abundant clones make up over 4.5% of the sample. Sequencing was performed on peripheral blood. These receptors were obtained from a human donor in a cohort sampled during active COVID-19.

The chain carries TRBV9 and TRBJ1-2; 7 bases map to TRBD1. Unmatched junction bases numbered 15, after V lost 4 bases and J lost 3 bases. The V gene's germline CDR1 is SGDLS and CDR2 YYNGEE. The length of the CDR3 is 17 residues. CDR3 in amino acids: CASSLTPRQGKDYGYTF. CDR3 DNA: TGTGCCAGCAGCTTAACGCCACGACAGGGCAAGGACTATGGCTACACCTTC.

This chain connects TRBV24-1 to TRBJ2-2, with D maybe TRBD2 (5 bases). Trimming removed 1 base at V and 0 bases at J, with 11 bases between. This CDR3 has 17 amino acids. Per germline, CDR1 KGHDR and CDR2 SFDVKD. The CDR3 here is CATSDLTPGTNTGELFF. As DNA, the CDR3 is TGTGCCACCAGTGATTTAACACCGGGGACGAACACCGGGGAGCTGTTTTTT.

This rearrangement joins TRBV9 to TRBJ1-1; TRBD1 aligns across 7 bases. Germline assignment: CDR1 SGDLS and CDR2 YYNGEE. J lost 0 bases, V lost 4 bases, and 3 bases had no gene match. There are 14 residues in the CDR3. CDR3 sequence reads: CASSLGTVNTEAFF. Here the CDR3 DNA reads TGTGCCAGCAGCCTAGGGACAGTGAACACTGAAGCTTTCTTT.

The J gene is TRBJ2-7, the V gene TRBV5-6; D call uncertain. Trimming took off 4 bases at V and 0 bases at J, with 20 bases between the two ends. The germline CDR1 and CDR2 sequences are SGHDT and YYEEEE. The CDR3 spans 17 residues. CDR3 bases: TGTGCCAGCAGCGAGAAGACCCCGGGTTTTAGCTCCTACGAGCAGTACTTC. Encoded protein: CASSEKTPGFSSYEQYF.

This chain joins TRBV27 and TRBJ2-3; perhaps TRBD1 as D (6 bases). This CDR3 region has 15 residues. Germline lookup yields CDR1 MNHEY and CDR2 SMNVEV (reference sequence). V was cut by 3 bases and J by 5 bases, with 15 bases left in between. CDR3 in amino acids: CASSFSGAGEDTQYF. The CDR3 DNA follows: TGTGCCAGCAGTTTCTCAGGGGCAGGGGAAGATACGCAGTATTTT.

The chain combines TRBV12-3 or TRBV12-4 with TRBJ1-1; tentative D call: TRBD1 (6 bases). The CDR3 is 13 amino acids. The V and J ends lost 3 bases and 6 bases respectively, with 11 bases between them. Written as DNA, the CDR3 is TGTGCCAGCAGTTTCAGGGGAAGATCTGAAGCTTTCTTT. It specifies CASSFRGRSEAFF.

This sequence joins TRBV10-3 and TRBJ2-3; 12 nucleotides agree with TRBD2. Trimming removed 10 bases from V and 5 bases from J; junction bases left unmatched: 4. Germline-derived CDR1 and CDR2 are ENHRY and SYGVKD. CDR3 size: 13 residues. The CDR3: CATQLAGGDTQYF. DNA of the CDR3: TGTGCCACCCAACTAGCGGGAGGAGATACGCAGTATTTT.

The chain has TRBV5-1 and TRBJ2-7, with D unresolved. The V end was cut by 2 bases, the J end by 4 bases, with 7 bases between. The germline V gene has CDR1 SGHRS and CDR2 YFSETQ. CDR3 size: 12 residues. The CDR3 reads CASSFDTYEQYF. CDR3 nucleotide sequence: TGCGCCAGCAGCTTTGACACTTACGAGCAGTACTTC.

V and J are TRBV12-3 or TRBV12-4 and TRBJ2-5, with unresolved D. The V end was cut by 8 bases, the J end by 4 bases, with 14 bases between. This CDR3 contains 13 residues. CDR3 DNA: TGTGCCAGCGGGTTCACGGGTGGAGAGACCCAGTACTTC. This encodes CASGFTGGETQYF.

Worth noting for this clone: The junction differs from germline at one of its ends, possibly a read error. V usage is TRBV7-7 and J usage is TRBJ2-6; 10 bases align to TRBD1. Germline assignment: CDR1 SSHAT and CDR2 FNYEAQ (reference sequence). The CDR3 is made up of 18 amino acids. DNA for the CDR3: TGTGCTAGCAGCCCCCGGACAGGGGGGGAAGCTGGGGCCAACGTCCTGACTTTC. The encoded protein is CASSPRTGGEAGANVLTF. Looking up the rest from reference TRBV7-7 and TRBJ2-6 gives the full variable domain: GAGVSQSPRYKVTKRGQDVTLRCDPISSHATLYWYQQALGQGPEFLTYFNYEAQPDKSGLPSDRFSAERPEGSISTLTIQRTEQRDSAMYRCASSPRTGGEAGANVLTFGAGSRLTVL.

V gene TRBV2 combines with J gene TRBJ2-2, with TRBD1 as a possible D gene (6 bases). The CDR3 totals 15 residues. The V end was cut by 6 bases, the J end by 3 bases, with 14 bases between. The V gene's germline CDR1 is SNHLY and CDR2 FYNNEI. The CDR3 is CASRNTTGYTGELFF. The CDR3 bases are TGTGCCAGCAGGAACACGACAGGTTACACCGGGGAGCTGTTTTTT.

The chain recombines TRBV5-1 with TRBJ1-3; TRBD1 aligns across 9 bases. Trimming removed 4 bases from V and 8 bases from J; junction bases left unmatched: 10. Per germline, CDR1 SGHRS and CDR2 YFSETQ. The CDR3 spans 15 residues. Here the CDR3 reads CASSLDGTGRDTIYF. The CDR3 DNA reads TGCGCCAGCAGCCTCGATGGGACAGGGCGTGACACCATATATTTT.

The V and J genes are TRBV24-1 and TRBJ2-3; D gene unclear. V was trimmed by 0 bases and J by 1 base, leaving 10 bases between them. The CDR3 length is 16 residues. Per germline, CDR1 KGHDR and CDR2 SFDVKD. The CDR3 reads CATSDLKTDRTDTQYF. The DNA for the CDR3 is TGTGCCACCAGTGATTTGAAAACAGATCGCACAGATACGCAGTATTTT.

This clone was observed once. Here the CDR3 reads CASSLTGRRGYTF. DNA of the CDR3: TGTGCCAGCAGTTTAACAGGGCGGCGTGGCTACACCTTC. The chain employs TRBV28 and TRBJ1-2; a possible D gene is TRBD1 (6 bases). Germline V gene lookup returns CDR1 MDHEN and CDR2 SYDVKM. The CDR3 covers 13 residues. Trimming stripped 2 bases from V and 7 bases from J, with 11 bases between.

J is TRBJ2-7 and V is TRBV14; D possibly corresponds to TRBD1 (5 bases). From germline, CDR1 is SGHDN and CDR2 FVKESK. Trimming stripped 4 bases from V and 2 bases from J, with 15 bases between. The CDR3 consists of 15 residues. CDR3 in DNA: TGTGCCAGCAGCCGAGACAGAAGAACTACCTACGAGCAGTACTTC. Translated: CASSRDRRTTYEQYF.

The genes are TRBV27 and TRBJ2-7, with TRBD2 matching over 8 bases. The CDR3 has 15 residues. Germline trimming cut 1 base from V and 6 bases from J; bases unmatched to any gene: 8. Germline assignment: CDR1 MNHEY and CDR2 SMNVEV (reference sequence). The CDR3 reads CASSLFKAGAVEQYF. The CDR3 coding sequence is TGTGCCAGCAGTTTATTCAAAGCGGGAGCAGTCGAGCAGTACTTC.

The rearrangement joins TRBV7-9 to TRBJ2-5; a weak D match, TRBD2 (6 bases). This CDR3 has 13 residues. The germline V gene encodes CDR1 SEHNR and CDR2 FQNEAQ (reference sequence). Trimming pared 2 bases from V and 5 bases from J, leaving 9 bases between. In DNA form, the CDR3 reads TGTGCCAGCAGCTTATCGGGGGTGGAGACCCAGTACTTC. Its translation is CASSLSGVETQYF. The entire variable domain, with the rest obtained from reference TRBV7-9 and TRBJ2-5, is as follows: DTGVSQNPRHKITKRGQNVTFRCDPISEHNRLYWYRQTLGQGPEFLTYFQNEAQLEKSRLLSDRFSAERPKGSFSTLEIQRTEQGDSAMYLCASSLSGVETQYFGPGTRLLVL.

The chain joins TRBV7-9 to TRBJ2-1, with 8 bases that match TRBD1. The V and J ends lost 6 bases and 13 bases, in that order; junction bases with no gene match: 8. Looked up from germline, CDR1 is SEHNR and CDR2 is FQNEAQ (reference sequence). The CDR3 is 12 residues long. The chain's CDR3 is CASSFDRGSQFF. The CDR3 nucleotides are TGTGCCAGCAGTTTCGACAGGGGATCTCAGTTCTTC.

CDR3 coding DNA: TGTGCCAGCAGTTTACCATACAATGGCTACACCTTC. As protein: CASSLPYNGYTF. This chain connects TRBV28 to TRBJ1-2; no clear D. The CDR3 is 12 amino acids. Germline CDR1 is MDHEN and CDR2 is SYDVKM. V was pared by 2 bases and J by 6 bases, with 7 bases between.

This chain connects TRBV13 to TRBJ1-1, with 7 bases fitting TRBD1. CDR1 and CDR2 from the germline V gene are PRHDT and FYEKMQ (reference sequence). The J segment lost 0 bases and the V segment lost 5 bases, leaving 3 bases of the junction unmatched. The CDR3 is 14 residues long. CDR3 residues: CASSPGTVNTEAFF. CDR3 coding DNA: TGTGCCAGCAGCCCCGGGACAGTGAACACTGAAGCTTTCTTT.

V gene TRBV9 combines with J gene TRBJ2-6; no clear D. V dropped 0 bases and J dropped 6 bases, with 13 bases sitting between them. The CDR3 is 16 residues long. Germline values: CDR1 SGDLS, CDR2 YYNGEE. CDR3 protein: CASSVGVGNQANVLTF. The CDR3 DNA reads TGTGCCAGCAGCGTAGGAGTCGGTAACCAGGCCAACGTCCTGACTTTC.